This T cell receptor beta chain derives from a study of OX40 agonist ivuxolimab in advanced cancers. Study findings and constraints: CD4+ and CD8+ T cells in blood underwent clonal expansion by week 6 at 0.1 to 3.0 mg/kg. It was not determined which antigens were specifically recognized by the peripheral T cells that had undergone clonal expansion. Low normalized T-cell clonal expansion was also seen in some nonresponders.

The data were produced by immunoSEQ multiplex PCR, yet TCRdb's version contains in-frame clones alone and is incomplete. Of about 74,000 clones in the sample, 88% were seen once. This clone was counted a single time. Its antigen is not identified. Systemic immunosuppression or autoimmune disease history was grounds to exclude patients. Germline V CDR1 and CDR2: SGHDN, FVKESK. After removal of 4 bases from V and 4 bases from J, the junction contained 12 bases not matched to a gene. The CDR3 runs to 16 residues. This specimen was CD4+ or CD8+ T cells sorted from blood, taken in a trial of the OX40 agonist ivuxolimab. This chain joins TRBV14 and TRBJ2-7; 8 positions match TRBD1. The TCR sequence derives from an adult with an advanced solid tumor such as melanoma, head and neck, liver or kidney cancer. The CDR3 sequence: CASSPGATGGYYEQYF. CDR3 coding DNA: TGTGCCAGCAGCCCAGGGGCCACAGGGGGATATTACGAGCAGTACTTC.